The 13 T cell receptor beta chains below all came from one sample that was sequenced in a study of cytomegalovirus exposure and HLA in healthy donors. With 60 Vbeta and 13 Jbeta primers, the PCR was carried out. Assay used: immunoSEQ multiplex PCR; TCRdb lists only in-frame clones, some missing. This table holds about 150,000 clones, around 80% found once. The specimen was PBMCs. The receptors were sampled from a woman aged 25-40 years in good health and CMV-seropositive.

CDR3 amino acids: CASLIQETQYF. The CDR3, as DNA: TGTGCCAGCCTAATACAAGAGACCCAGTACTTC. The chain is built from TRBV25-1 and TRBJ2-5; D unclear. Trimming cost V 8 bases and J 2 bases, with 6 bases left between them. This CDR3 region has 11 residues. The germline V gene has CDR1 MGHDK and CDR2 SYGVNS.

V is TRBV6-6 and J is TRBJ1-1, with 8 bases matching TRBD1. The V gene end was trimmed by 5 bases and the J gene end by 1 base; junction bases not matched to a gene: 6. The length of the CDR3 is 15 residues. Germline CDR1 MNHNY, CDR2 SVGAGI (reference sequence). The CDR3 nucleotides are TGTGCCAGCAGTATGACCGGGACAGGGAACACTGAAGCTTTCTTT. Encoded protein: CASSMTGTGNTEAFF.

This clone appeared a single time. J is TRBJ1-2 and V is TRBV28; TRBD1 might be the D (5 bases). The V end lost 4 bases, the J end lost 1 base, and 19 bases lay between the germline ends. The length of the CDR3 is 17 residues. CDR1 is MDHEN and CDR2 is SYDVKM in the germline V gene. This chain's CDR3 is CASSSPPPGKSNYGYTF. In nucleotides, the CDR3 is TGTGCCAGCAGTTCCCCTCCCCCAGGGAAGAGTAACTATGGCTACACCTTC.

V is TRBV5-5 and J is TRBJ2-6; TRBD1 aligns across 9 bases. The CDR3 totals 18 residues. Germline V CDR1 and CDR2: SGHKS, YYEKEE (reference sequence). Trimming at V came to 2 bases and at J to 0 bases, leaving 6 bases not matched to a gene. The CDR3: CASSFFGTGTSGANVLTF. In DNA form, the CDR3 reads TGTGCCAGCAGCTTTTTCGGGACAGGGACCTCTGGGGCCAACGTCCTGACTTTC. Full variable domain (outside the CDR3, taken from reference TRBV5-5 and TRBJ2-6): DAGVTQSPTHLIKTRGQQVTLRCSPISGHKSVSWYQQVLGQGPQFIFQYYEKEERGRGNFPDRFSARQFPNYSSELNVNALLLGDSALYLCASSFFGTGTSGANVLTFGAGSRLTVL.

The chain carries TRBV27 and TRBJ1-2, with D possibly TRBD1 on 6 matching bases. V was pared by 6 bases and J by 0 bases, with 8 bases between. This CDR3 contains 13 residues. Germline CDR1 reads MNHEY; CDR2 reads SMNVEV (reference sequence). The CDR3: CASRRTANYGYTF. In DNA form, the CDR3 reads TGTGCCAGCAGACGGACAGCTAACTATGGCTACACCTTC.

The DNA for the CDR3 is TGTGCCAGCAGTTTATCTCGGGACAGGGGGTACCAAGAGACCCAGTACTTC. Residues: CASSLSRDRGYQETQYF. The chain couples TRBV28 to TRBJ2-5; 11 bases are a match to TRBD1. This CDR3 is built from 17 residues. Germline CDR1 reads MDHEN; CDR2 reads SYDVKM. J was trimmed by 0 bases and V by 1 base; bases with no gene match: 4.

The V gene is TRBV6-6, the J gene TRBJ2-6; D is unresolved. The V end was cut by 5 bases, the J end by 0 bases, with 5 bases between. From germline, CDR1 is MNHNY and CDR2 SVGAGI (reference sequence). The CDR3 runs 14 residues. For the CDR3, the DNA is TGTGCCAGCAGTACAGTCTCTGGGGCCAACGTCCTGACTTTC. Protein product: CASSTVSGANVLTF.

V and J are TRBV11-2 and TRBJ1-3, with 8 positions matching TRBD1. This CDR3 spans 15 amino acids. CDR1 is SGHAT and CDR2 is FQNNGV in the germline V gene. After removal of 3 bases from V and 4 bases from J, the junction contained 5 bases not matched to a gene. CDR3 amino acids: CASSFRTGSGNTIYF. The DNA of the CDR3 is TGTGCCAGCAGCTTTAGGACAGGGTCAGGAAACACCATATATTTT.

The chain combines TRBV5-4 with TRBJ2-7, with 9 bases lining up with TRBD1. With 3 bases clipped from V and 5 bases from J, the junction kept 9 bases outside the gene matches. The CDR3 has 15 amino acids. The germline CDR1 and CDR2 sequences are SGHNT and YYREEE (reference sequence). The CDR3: CASSSPRDREHEQYF. In DNA form, the CDR3 reads TGTGCCAGCAGCTCACCCCGGGACAGGGAGCACGAGCAGTACTTC.

The chain recombines TRBV11-3 with TRBJ2-2, with a weak D call TRBD1 (5 bases). CDR3 length: 13 residues. In germline, CDR1 is SGHNT, CDR2 YENEEA. V lost 1 base and J 7 bases, leaving 7 bases between the germline ends. CDR3 residues: CASSLVRGGELFF. The CDR3 nucleotides read TGTGCCAGCAGCTTAGTTAGGGGCGGGGAGCTGTTTTTT.

This clone turned up a few times. The chain is built from TRBV6-5 and TRBJ2-5, with TRBD2 identical over 7 bases. Looked up from germline, CDR1 is MNHEY and CDR2 is SVGAGI. The CDR3 contains 13 residues. The V segment lost 2 bases and the J segment 5 bases; nucleotides outside the gene matches: 2. For the CDR3, the DNA is TGTGCCAGCAGTTACGAGGGAGGGGAGACCCAGTACTTC. The encoded protein is CASSYEGGETQYF.

In DNA form, the CDR3 reads TGTGCCAGCAGTCTCGAGGGGGGGCAAGGCACTGAAGCTTTCTTT. This encodes CASSLEGGQGTEAFF. The chain employs TRBV2 and TRBJ1-1; a weak D match, TRBD1 (6 bases). CDR3 length: 15 amino acids. Trimming took off 5 bases at V and 4 bases at J, with 17 bases between the two ends. Looked up from germline, CDR1 is SNHLY and CDR2 is FYNNEI.

The V and J genes are TRBV2 and TRBJ2-3; 7 nucleotides match TRBD1. The CDR3 is made up of 15 amino acids. The trim removed 3 bases at V and 0 bases at J, leaving 3 bases unmatched. Germline CDR1 is SNHLY and CDR2 is FYNNEI. The CDR3 bases are TGTGCCAGCAGTGAGGGACAGACGAGCACAGATACGCAGTATTTT. Translated, it gives CASSEGQTSTDTQYF.